This entry lists 11 T cell receptor beta chains sequenced from one sample in a study of T cell responses to AZD1222 COVID-19 vaccine. Sequencing was performed with immunoSEQ multiplex PCR; in TCRdb, only in-frame clones are kept and a portion is missing. This table has more than 90,000 clones, approximately 88% appearing once. Sample: peripheral blood, taken 28 days after the second AZD1222 dose. The source is an adult who received the AZD1222 COVID-19 vaccine.

This clone has more than one count but fewer than ten. The chain has TRBV15 and TRBJ1-2; D not resolved. The length of the CDR3 is 14 residues. Trimming shortened V by 0 bases and J by 8 bases, and 13 bases separated the two germline ends. Looked up from germline, CDR1 is LNHNV and CDR2 is YYDKDF (reference sequence). The CDR3 DNA reads TGTGCCACCAGCAGAGATGAGACTCCTCGGGGCTACACCTTC. This codes for CATSRDETPRGYTF.

The chain couples TRBV6-2 or TRBV6-3 to TRBJ2-7; possibly TRBD2 for D (5 bases). Germline lookup yields CDR1 MNHEY and CDR2 SVGEGT. The CDR3 extends over 18 amino acids. Trimming pared 5 bases from V and 6 bases from J, leaving 29 bases between. The CDR3 here is CASSPSTTMDHRRREQYF. The CDR3 region has the DNA TGTGCCAGCAGTCCCTCTACGACCATGGATCATAGGAGGCGCGAGCAGTACTTC.

This clone was recorded only once. The chain carries TRBV4-3 and TRBJ1-2, with D perhaps matching TRBD1 (5 bases). This CDR3 has 13 amino acids. The V end was cut by 0 bases, the J end by 8 bases, with 10 bases between. Germline loops: CDR1 LGHNA, CDR2 YSLEER. The CDR3 coding sequence is TGCGCCAGCAGCCAAGAAACCTGGGGGGGCTACACCTTC. Translation gives CASSQETWGGYTF.

CDR3 sequence: CSAQRGETQYF. In nucleotides, the CDR3 is TGCAGTGCGCAGCGGGGAGAGACCCAGTACTTC. The rearrangement uses TRBV20-1 and TRBJ2-5; 7 bases line up with TRBD2. The trim removed 6 bases at V and 4 bases at J, leaving 2 bases unmatched. CDR3 size: 11 residues. Germline V gene sequence: CDR1 DFQATT, CDR2 SNEGSKA (reference sequence).

The chain joins TRBV7-2 to TRBJ1-2; D is uncertain. Germline values: CDR1 SGHTA, CDR2 FQGNSA. The CDR3 has 15 residues. V lost 1 base, J lost 4 bases, and 13 bases lay in between. The CDR3 DNA is TGTGCCAGCAGCTTAGGCCTGGACGCAATCTATGGCTACACCTTC. Protein sequence: CASSLGLDAIYGYTF.

This clone was counted a few times. The CDR3 is CASSLGGAEAFF. The CDR3 DNA reads TGTGCCAGCAGCCTAGGGGGGGCAGAGGCTTTCTTT. The chain couples TRBV28 to TRBJ1-1; possibly TRBD1 for D (6 bases). Deletions cut 6 bases from V and 11 bases from J, with 16 bases between. This CDR3 is 12 amino acids long. The germline gives CDR1 MDHEN, CDR2 SYDVKM.

This rearrangement joins TRBV29-1 to TRBJ1-1; D might be TRBD1 (6 bases). V lost 2 bases and J 4 bases, leaving 14 bases between the germline ends. The CDR3 spans 14 residues. Germline V gene data show CDR1 as SQVTM and CDR2 as ANQGSEA. CDR3 coding DNA: TGCAGCGTTGAACTCCGTCCGGGGGCCACTGAAGCTTTCTTT. Translating gives CSVELRPGATEAFF.

The rearrangement links TRBV27 to TRBJ2-1; possibly TRBD1 for D (6 bases). There are 15 residues in the CDR3. Germline-derived CDR1 and CDR2 are MNHEY and SMNVEV (reference sequence). Trimming took 5 bases from V and 4 from J, leaving 15 bases between them. Written as DNA, the CDR3 is TGTGCCAGCAGTCCAATACAGGGCGGGTACAATGAGCAGTTCTTC. Encoded protein: CASSPIQGGYNEQFF.

This clone is a singleton in its sample. V is TRBV14 and J is TRBJ1-2; no reliable D call. The V end was cut by 4 bases, the J end by 4 bases, with 13 bases between. Germline V CDR1 and CDR2: SGHDN, FVKESK. The CDR3 spans 14 residues. For the CDR3, the DNA is TGTGCCAGCAGCCGCGTCGAGGTTGGCTATGGCTACACCTTC. Encoded protein: CASSRVEVGYGYTF.

J is TRBJ2-7 and V is TRBV5-1, with TRBD1 as a possible D gene (6 bases). CDR3 length: 16 residues. V was clipped by 0 bases and J by 2 bases, with 15 bases between them. In germline, CDR1 is SGHRS, CDR2 YFSETQ. CDR3: CASSLGVLGGPYEQYF. The CDR3 nucleotides are TGCGCCAGCAGCTTGGGAGTCTTAGGGGGTCCCTACGAGCAGTACTTC.

V is TRBV6-2 or TRBV6-3 and J is TRBJ2-7; D is undetermined. Trimming cost V 1 base and J 3 bases, with 4 bases left between them. Germline assignment: CDR1 MNHEY and CDR2 SVGEGT. The length of the CDR3 is 12 residues. The CDR3 is CASSYLNYEQYF. The CDR3 DNA follows: TGTGCCAGCAGTTACTTAAACTACGAGCAGTACTTC.